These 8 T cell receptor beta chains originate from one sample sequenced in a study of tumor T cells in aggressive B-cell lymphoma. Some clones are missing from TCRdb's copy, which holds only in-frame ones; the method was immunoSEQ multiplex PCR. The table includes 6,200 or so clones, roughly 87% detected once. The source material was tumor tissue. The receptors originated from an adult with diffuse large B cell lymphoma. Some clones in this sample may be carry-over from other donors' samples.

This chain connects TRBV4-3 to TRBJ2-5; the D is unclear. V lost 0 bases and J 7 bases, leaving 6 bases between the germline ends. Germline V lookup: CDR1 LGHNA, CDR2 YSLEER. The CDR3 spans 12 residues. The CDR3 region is CASSQDRGTQYF. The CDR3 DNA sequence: TGCGCCAGCAGCCAAGATCGCGGGACCCAGTACTTC.

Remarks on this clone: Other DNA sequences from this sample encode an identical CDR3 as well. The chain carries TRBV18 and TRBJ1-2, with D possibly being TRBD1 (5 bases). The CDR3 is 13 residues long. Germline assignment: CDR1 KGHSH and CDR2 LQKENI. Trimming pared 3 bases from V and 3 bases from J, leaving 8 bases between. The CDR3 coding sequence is TGTGCCAGCTCACCGAGCAGGGACTATGGCTACACCTTC. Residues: CASSPSRDYGYTF.

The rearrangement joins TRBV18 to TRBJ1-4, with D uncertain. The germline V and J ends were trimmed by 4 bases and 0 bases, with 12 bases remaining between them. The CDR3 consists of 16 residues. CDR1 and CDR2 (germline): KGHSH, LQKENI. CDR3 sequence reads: CASSRRGAATNEKLFF. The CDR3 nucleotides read TGTGCCAGCTCACGGAGAGGTGCCGCAACTAATGAAAAACTGTTTTTT.

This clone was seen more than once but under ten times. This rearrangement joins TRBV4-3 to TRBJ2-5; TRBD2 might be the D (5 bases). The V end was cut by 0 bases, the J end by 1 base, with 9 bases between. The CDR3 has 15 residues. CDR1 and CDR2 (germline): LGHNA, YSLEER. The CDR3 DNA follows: TGCGCCAGCAGCCAAGATTTCCGGGGCCAAGAGACCCAGTACTTC. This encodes CASSQDFRGQETQYF.

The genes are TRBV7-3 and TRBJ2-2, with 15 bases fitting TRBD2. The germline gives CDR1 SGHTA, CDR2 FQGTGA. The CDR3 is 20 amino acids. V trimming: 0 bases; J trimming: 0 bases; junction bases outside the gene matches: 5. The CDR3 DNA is TGTGCCAGCAGCTTAACAAGGACTAGCGGGGGGGCCTCGAACACCGGGGAGCTGTTTTTT. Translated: CASSLTRTSGGASNTGELFF. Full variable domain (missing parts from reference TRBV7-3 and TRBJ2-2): GAGVSQTPSNKVTEKGKYVELRCDPISGHTALYWYRQSLGQGPEFLIYFQGTGAADDSGLPNDRFFAVRPEGSVSTLKIQRTERGDSAVYLCASSLTRTSGGASNTGELFFGEGSRLTVL.

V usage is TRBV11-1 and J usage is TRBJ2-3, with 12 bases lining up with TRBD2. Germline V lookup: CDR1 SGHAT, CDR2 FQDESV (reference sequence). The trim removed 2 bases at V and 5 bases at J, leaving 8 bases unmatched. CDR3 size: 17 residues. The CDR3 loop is CASSLRTSGAYVDTQYF. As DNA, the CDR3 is TGTGCCAGCAGCTTACGGACTAGCGGGGCCTATGTAGATACGCAGTATTTT.

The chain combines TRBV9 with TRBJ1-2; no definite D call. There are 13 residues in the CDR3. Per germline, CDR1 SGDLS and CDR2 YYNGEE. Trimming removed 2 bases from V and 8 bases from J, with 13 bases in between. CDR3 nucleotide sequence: TGTGCCAGCAGCGTCGAGGCCGAGGAGGGCTACACCTTC. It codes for CASSVEAEEGYTF.

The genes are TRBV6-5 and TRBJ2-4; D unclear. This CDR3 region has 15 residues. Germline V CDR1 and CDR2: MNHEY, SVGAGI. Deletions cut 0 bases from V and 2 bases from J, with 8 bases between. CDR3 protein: CASSYSNGPKNIQYF. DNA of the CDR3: TGTGCCAGCAGTTACTCGAACGGTCCCAAAAACATTCAGTACTTC.